The 22 T cell receptor beta chains below were found in one sample sequenced in a study of regulatory T cells in long-lasting Graves disease. Sequencing libraries for TCR beta were prepared with iRepertoire HTBI primers and Arm-PCR of CDR3 regions. In TCRdb, the multiplex PCR reads were re-called with MiXCR into one record per CDR3 protein. The repertoire holds about 500,000 distinct CDR3 sequences, with 12% as singletons. Noted time point: newly diagnosed GD, antithyroid drugs for less than 3 months. Preparation of the TCR library used RNA extracted from PBMCs. This same sample was also taken into another study, of T cells in Graves' hyperthyroidism and ophthalmopathy.

Sequenced material: peripheral blood mononuclear cells (PBMCs), taken at new diagnosis, from a patient treated with antithyroid drugs. These receptors all stem from a woman in her 30s with Graves disease.

This clonotype was counted many times. The CDR3 protein is CASSFDSAPNEKLFF. In DNA, the CDR3 is TGTGCCAGCAGCTTCGACAGCGCCCCTAATGAAAAACTGTTTTTT. The chain combines TRBV12-3 or TRBV12-4 with TRBJ1-4; TRBD1 might be the D (5 bases). The V end lost 6 bases, the J end lost 3 bases, and 14 bases lay between the germline ends. The CDR3 has 15 amino acids.

This clonotype was seen many times. The gene calls are TRBV12-3 or TRBV12-4 and TRBJ2-5, with D perhaps TRBD1 (6 bases). The germline V and J ends were trimmed by 6 bases and 1 base, with 15 bases remaining between them. The CDR3 has 15 residues. CDR3 region: CASSLTRTVQETQYF. The CDR3 DNA follows: TGTGCCAGCAGCCTCACCAGGACAGTCCAAGAGACCCAGTACTTC.

This clonotype has ten or more counts. V gene TRBV28 combines with J gene TRBJ1-2; 9 bases are shared with TRBD1. The CDR3 covers 14 residues. Germline CDR1 reads MDHEN; CDR2 reads SYDVKM. J was trimmed by 8 bases and V by 4 bases; bases with no gene match: 8. The CDR3 DNA reads as TGTGCCAGCAGTTACTATTCCGGGACAGGGGGCTACACCTTC. It specifies CASSYYSGTGGYTF.

This clonotype was counted a few times. The chain joins TRBV19 to TRBJ2-7, with a weak D call TRBD1 (6 bases). The CDR3 sequence is 14 residues long. The V gene lost 1 base and the J gene lost 5 bases, with 12 bases spanning the gap. The germline V gene has CDR1 LNHDA and CDR2 SQIVND (reference sequence). The CDR3: CASSIVGRGDEQYF. CDR3 DNA sequence: TGTGCCAGTAGTATAGTCGGCAGGGGAGACGAGCAGTACTTC.

Notes on this clonotype: Just one base apart from a much larger clone, this may be a read error. This chain joins TRBV19 and TRBJ2-7; 7 nucleotides agree with TRBD1. Trimming removed 2 bases from V and 2 bases from J; junction bases left unmatched: 3. The CDR3 runs to 14 residues. Germline lookup yields CDR1 LNHDA and CDR2 SQIVND (reference sequence). The CDR3 DNA sequence: TGTGCCAGTAGTATACACCAGGGGGCCTACGAGCAGTACTTC. Translating gives CASSIHQGAYEQYF.

There are many counts of this clonotype. V is TRBV7-9 and J is TRBJ2-3; D gene uncertain. Germline lookup yields CDR1 SEHNR and CDR2 FQNEAQ (reference sequence). V was clipped by 5 bases and J by 6 bases, with 12 bases between them. The CDR3 runs 13 residues. In DNA, the CDR3 is TGTGCCAGCAGCCCCTCCGGAGCCGATACGCAGTATTTT. Its translation is CASSPSGADTQYF. Together with reference TRBV7-9 and TRBJ2-3, the CDR3 gives the full variable domain: DTGVSQNPRHKITKRGQNVTFRCDPISEHNRLYWYRQTLGQGPEFLTYFQNEAQLEKSRLLSDRFSAERPKGSFSTLEIQRTEQGDSAMYLCASSPSGADTQYFGPGTRLTVL.

The gene calls are TRBV28 and TRBJ2-6; TRBD1 matches at 8 bases. The CDR3 has 17 amino acids. Trimming removed 8 bases from V and 1 base from J; junction bases left unmatched: 10. Germline CDR1 MDHEN, CDR2 SYDVKM. The DNA of the CDR3 is TGTGCCAGCCGAAAGAGACAGGGGCGGTCTGGGGCCAACGTCCTGACTTTC. This sequence encodes CASRKRQGRSGANVLTF.

This clonotype was counted once. This chain joins TRBV27 and TRBJ1-2, with D perhaps matching TRBD1 (6 bases). V gave up 6 bases and J gave up 6 bases, with 17 bases separating them. Germline V gene data show CDR1 as MNHEY and CDR2 as SMNVEV (reference sequence). The CDR3 consists of 14 residues. CDR3 sequence reads: CASRPSPQGNGYTF. The CDR3 DNA is TGTGCCAGCAGGCCCTCCCCACAGGGAAATGGCTACACCTTC.

The genes are TRBV14 and TRBJ2-7; perhaps TRBD1 as D (5 bases). V lost 5 bases and J 2 bases, leaving 10 bases between the germline ends. There are 13 residues in the CDR3. Germline loops: CDR1 SGHDN, CDR2 FVKESK. The CDR3 spells CASSTDSTYEQYF. In nucleotides, the CDR3 is TGTGCCAGCAGCACAGACAGCACCTACGAGCAGTACTTC.

The chain uses TRBV6-5 and TRBJ1-2; D is undetermined. The CDR3 spans 14 residues. V was clipped by 0 bases and J by 1 base, with 6 bases between them. Per the germline V gene, CDR1 is MNHEY and CDR2 is SVGAGI. CDR3 protein: CASSYSSLNYGYTF. The DNA for the CDR3 is TGTGCCAGCAGTTACTCGAGCCTTAACTATGGCTACACCTTC.

This clonotype was seen many times. This chain connects TRBV6-2 or TRBV6-3 to TRBJ1-5, with TRBD1 matching 7 bases. Germline V gene sequence: CDR1 MNHEY, CDR2 SVGEGT. The CDR3 consists of 18 residues. Germline trimming cut 5 bases from V and 1 base from J; bases unmatched to any gene: 14. DNA of the CDR3: TGTGCCAGCAGTGAATTATGGCCCCCGACAGGGAGCAATCAGCCCCAGCATTTT. Encoded protein: CASSELWPPTGSNQPQHF.

This clonotype was picked up a small number of times. The gene calls are TRBV10-3 and TRBJ2-7, with D uncertain. There are 13 residues in the CDR3. The V end was cut by 4 bases, the J end by 3 bases, with 10 bases between. Germline V gene data show CDR1 as ENHRY and CDR2 as SYGVKD. CDR3: CAISVGRSYEQYF. CDR3 DNA sequence: TGTGCCATCAGTGTGGGCAGGAGCTACGAGCAGTACTTC.

This chain joins TRBV10-3 and TRBJ1-6, with unresolved D. Trimming cost V 0 bases and J 8 bases, with 8 bases left between them. Germline loops: CDR1 ENHRY, CDR2 SYGVKD. This CDR3 spans 14 amino acids. CDR3 DNA: TGTGCCATCAGTGAGTCCGGGGAGTATTCACCCCTCCACTTT. Its translation is CAISESGEYSPLHF.

This clonotype was seen repeatedly, ten times or more. The chain employs TRBV30 and TRBJ2-7; TRBD1 aligns across 9 bases. The CDR3 is 13 residues long. Germline-derived CDR1 and CDR2 are GTSNPN and SVGIG (reference sequence). V lost 2 bases to trimming and J lost 3 bases; unmatched junction nucleotides: 2. The chain's CDR3 is CAWSKGQGYEQYF. DNA for the CDR3: TGTGCCTGGAGTAAGGGACAGGGCTACGAGCAGTACTTC.

This clonotype was found a few times. The chain combines TRBV6-2 or TRBV6-3 with TRBJ2-1; D uncertain. The CDR3 length is 12 residues. Germline V lookup: CDR1 MNHEY, CDR2 SVGEGT. V was cut by 2 bases and J by 6 bases, with 5 bases left in between. The CDR3 nucleotides are TGTGCCAGCAGTTACCAATTCAATGAGCAGTTCTTC. Its translation: CASSYQFNEQFF.

This clonotype was observed at least ten times. CDR3 amino acids: CASSGGQGAEQYF. The CDR3 DNA reads TGTGCCAGCAGCGGGGGACAGGGGGCCGAGCAGTACTTC. The chain uses TRBV13 and TRBJ2-7, with 12 bases that match TRBD1. Trimming at V came to 5 bases and at J to 6 bases, leaving 2 bases not matched to a gene. The V gene's germline CDR1 is PRHDT and CDR2 FYEKMQ (reference sequence). This CDR3 is 13 amino acids long. Based on the CDR3 plus reference TRBV13 and TRBJ2-7, the full variable domain is AAGVIQSPRHLIKEKRETATLKCYPIPRHDTVYWYQQGPGQDPQFLISFYEKMQSDKGSIPDRFSAQQFSDYHSELNMSSLELGDSALYFCASSGGQGAEQYFGPGTRLTVT.

The chain recombines TRBV19 with TRBJ2-7; TRBD1 might be the D (5 bases). Between the trimmed V and J ends, which lost 2 bases and 0 bases, there was a span of 8 bases. Germline lookup yields CDR1 LNHDA and CDR2 SQIVND (reference sequence). The CDR3 has 14 residues. The CDR3 DNA reads TGTGCCAGTAGTATATCGACAGTCTCCTACGAGCAGTACTTC. It yields the protein CASSISTVSYEQYF.

This clonotype was observed a handful of times. In DNA, the CDR3 is TGCGCCAGCAGCCAACACCCACTAACCCGATCGGACAGGGAGAACTATGGCTACACCTTC. Its translation: CASSQHPLTRSDRENYGYTF. The J gene is TRBJ1-2, the V gene TRBV4-1; 8 bases are shared with TRBD1. This CDR3 has 20 residues. In germline, CDR1 is MGHRA, CDR2 YSYEKL. V was pared by 2 bases and J by 2 bases, with 19 bases of the junction left unmatched.

At least ten counts were recorded for this clonotype. The genes are TRBV28 and TRBJ2-1; tentatively, D is TRBD2 (6 bases). The CDR3 spans 16 residues. Germline V CDR1 and CDR2: MDHEN, SYDVKM. V dropped 5 bases and J dropped 4 bases, with 18 bases sitting between them. In DNA form, the CDR3 reads TGTGCCAGCAGTCTCCTGATAGCGGCCTTGTACAATGAGCAGTTCTTC. Its translation: CASSLLIAALYNEQFF.

V is TRBV20-1 and J is TRBJ2-2, with TRBD2 matching 9 bases. Germline CDR1 is DFQATT and CDR2 is SNEGSKA (reference sequence). CDR3 length: 16 residues. V gave up 5 bases and J gave up 7 bases; unmatched junction bases: 14. DNA of the CDR3: TGCAGTGCTCCCCAGGTTCCCGGACTAGCGCACGGGGAGCTGTTTTTT. Its protein product is CSAPQVPGLAHGELFF.

This clonotype appeared a few times. A read error is possible here, since a much larger clone lies one base away. V usage is TRBV5-1 and J usage is TRBJ2-7; D may correspond to TRBD1 or TRBD2 (5 bases each). V lost 3 bases, J lost 6 bases, and 19 bases lay in between. Per the germline V gene, CDR1 is SGHRS and CDR2 is YFSETQ. The CDR3 runs to 15 residues. The CDR3 nucleotides are TGCGCCAGCAGCTCCGGGACCCGCGGGCTCTGCGAGCAGTACTTC. Its translation: CASSSGTRGLCEQYF.

The chain employs TRBV28 and TRBJ2-3, with 10 nucleotides matching TRBD2. The V gene end was trimmed by 5 bases and the J gene end by 6 bases; junction bases not matched to a gene: 2. The CDR3 has 13 residues. Per germline, CDR1 MDHEN and CDR2 SYDVKM. The CDR3 here is CASSPAGGDTQYF. DNA for the CDR3: TGTGCCAGCAGTCCAGCGGGAGGGGATACGCAGTATTTT.